The clone carrying this T cell receptor (beta chain) has just one count. V dropped 6 bases and J dropped 5 bases, with 11 bases sitting between them. The CDR3 loop spans 14 amino acids. Germline V lookup: CDR1 MGHRA, CDR2 YSYEKL. The data are from a study of regulatory T cells in long-lasting Graves disease. According to the study, TCR beta libraries were built with iRepertoire HTBI primers and CDR3-region Arm-PCR. TCRdb ran MiXCR on the multiplex PCR reads and lists one entry per CDR3 protein. The sample consists of about 660,000 distinct CDR3 sequences, around 30% of them appearing once. The time point is: persistent/refractory GD, antithyroid drugs over 5 years with positive TRAb. PBMC-extracted RNA yielded the TCR library.

The TCR sequence derives from a female donor with Graves disease. The rearrangement joins TRBV4-1 to TRBJ1-6, with D perhaps matching TRBD1 (6 bases). The source material was peripheral blood mononuclear cells (PBMCs), sampled when the disease was refractory, from a patient treated with antithyroid drugs. The CDR3 loop is CASSHRDNNSPLHF. In nucleotides, the CDR3 is TGCGCCAGCAGTCACCGGGACAATAATTCACCCCTCCACTTT.